This TCR beta chain was retrieved from a study of Graves' ophthalmopathy and Graves' hyperthyroidism. Across the whole study: Peripheral blood (taken before any treatment) was collected at initial diagnosis.

This clonotype was counted many times. Deletions cut 3 bases from V and 10 bases from J, with 14 bases between. The germline CDR1 and CDR2 sequences are SGDLS and YYNGEE. The CDR3 has 14 amino acids. People with hyperthyroidism were aged 18 to 65 and newly diagnosed, under 2 months' duration. The authors diagnosed from clinical symptoms, serum thyroxine, TRAb, thyroid ultrasound and orbital computed tomography. The PBMC fraction was derived from about 10 ml of fresh peripheral blood. The sequenced template was RNA, covering the TCR beta CDR3 region. The first round was an RT-PCR with HTBI primers, and the second round was a multiplex PCR. TCRdb reprocessed the multiplex PCR reads with MiXCR, giving one entry per CDR3 protein. The repertoire holds a few hundred thousand distinct CDR3 sequences, with 15% as singletons.

The sample taken for sequencing was peripheral blood. This chain connects TRBV9 to TRBJ1-6; no definite D call. The TCR comes from a woman aged 18-30 years with stable Graves' hyperthyroidism. CDR3 protein: CASSGELGRSPLHF. Here the CDR3 DNA reads TGTGCCAGCAGCGGCGAACTGGGCCGGTCACCCCTCCACTTT.